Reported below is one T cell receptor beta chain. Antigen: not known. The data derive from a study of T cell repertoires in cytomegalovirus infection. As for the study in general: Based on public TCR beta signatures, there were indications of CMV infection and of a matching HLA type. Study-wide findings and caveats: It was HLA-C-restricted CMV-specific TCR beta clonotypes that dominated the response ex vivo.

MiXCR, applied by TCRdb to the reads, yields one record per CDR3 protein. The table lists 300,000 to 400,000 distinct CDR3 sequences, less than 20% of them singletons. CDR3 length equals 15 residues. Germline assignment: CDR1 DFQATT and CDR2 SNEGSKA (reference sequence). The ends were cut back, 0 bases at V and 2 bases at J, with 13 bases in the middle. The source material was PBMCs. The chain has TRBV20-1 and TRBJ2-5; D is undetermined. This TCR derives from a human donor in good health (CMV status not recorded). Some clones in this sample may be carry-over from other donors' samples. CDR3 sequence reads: CSARDPQSVQETQYF. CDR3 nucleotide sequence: TGCAGTGCTAGAGATCCGCAGTCAGTACAAGAGACCCAGTACTTC.